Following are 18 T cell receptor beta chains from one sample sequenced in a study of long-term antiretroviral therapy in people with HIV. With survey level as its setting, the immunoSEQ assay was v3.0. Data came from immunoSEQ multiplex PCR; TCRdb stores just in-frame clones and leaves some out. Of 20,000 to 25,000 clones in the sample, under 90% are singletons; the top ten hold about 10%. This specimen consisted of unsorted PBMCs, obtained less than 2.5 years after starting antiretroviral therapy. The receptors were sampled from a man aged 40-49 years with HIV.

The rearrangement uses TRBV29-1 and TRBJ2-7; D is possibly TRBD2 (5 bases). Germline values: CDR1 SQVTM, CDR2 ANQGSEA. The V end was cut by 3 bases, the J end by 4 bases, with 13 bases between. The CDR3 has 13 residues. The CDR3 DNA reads TGCAGCGTTGATTCCGGGGAACAGTACGAGCAGTACTTC. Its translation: CSVDSGEQYEQYF.

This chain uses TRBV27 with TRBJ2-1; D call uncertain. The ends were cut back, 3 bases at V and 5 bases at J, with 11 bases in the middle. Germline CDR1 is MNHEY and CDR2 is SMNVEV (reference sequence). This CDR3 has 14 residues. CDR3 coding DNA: TGTGCCAGCAGTTTGGATCCCCGGAACAATGAGCAGTTCTTC. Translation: CASSLDPRNNEQFF.

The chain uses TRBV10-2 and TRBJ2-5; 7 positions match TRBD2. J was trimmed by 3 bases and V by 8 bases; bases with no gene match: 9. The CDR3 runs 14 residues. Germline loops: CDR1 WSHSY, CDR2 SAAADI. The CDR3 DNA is TGCGCCAGCCGATCTAGCGGAGGGGAAGAGACCCAGTACTTC. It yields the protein CASRSSGGEETQYF.

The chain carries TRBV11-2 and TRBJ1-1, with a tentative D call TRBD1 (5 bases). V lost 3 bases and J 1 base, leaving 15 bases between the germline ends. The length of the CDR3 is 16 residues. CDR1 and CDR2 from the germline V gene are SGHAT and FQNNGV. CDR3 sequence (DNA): TGTGCCAGCAGCTTCGGGGCAGGGCGGACGAACACTGAAGCTTTCTTT. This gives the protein CASSFGAGRTNTEAFF.

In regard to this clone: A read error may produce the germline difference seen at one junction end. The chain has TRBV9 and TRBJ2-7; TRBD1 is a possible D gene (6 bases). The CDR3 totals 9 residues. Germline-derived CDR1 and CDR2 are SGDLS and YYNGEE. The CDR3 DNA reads TGTGCCAGCAGTGGTCCAGGGGACTTC. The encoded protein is CASSGPGDF.

CDR3 loop: CASSDAAGVPNEQFF. CDR3 DNA: TGTGCCAGCAGTGACGCAGCGGGGGTTCCAAATGAGCAGTTCTTC. The rearrangement joins TRBV2 to TRBJ2-1, with 8 nucleotides matching TRBD2. This CDR3 comprises 15 residues. V gave up 3 bases and J gave up 7 bases; unmatched junction bases: 8. Germline CDR1 and CDR2: SNHLY and FYNNEI. The whole variable domain, filled in from reference TRBV2 and TRBJ2-1, reads EPEVTQTPSHQVTQMGQEVILRCVPISNHLYFYWYRQILGQKVEFLVSFYNNEISEKSEIFDDQFSVERPDGSNFTLKIRSTKLEDSAMYFCASSDAAGVPNEQFFGPGTRLTVL.

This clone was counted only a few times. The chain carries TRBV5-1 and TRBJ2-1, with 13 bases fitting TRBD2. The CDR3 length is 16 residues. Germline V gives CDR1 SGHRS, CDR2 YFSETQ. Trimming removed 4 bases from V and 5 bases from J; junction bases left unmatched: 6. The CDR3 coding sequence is TGCGCCAGCAGCCTTACGACTAGCGGGAGGAACAATGAGCAGTTCTTC. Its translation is CASSLTTSGRNNEQFF.

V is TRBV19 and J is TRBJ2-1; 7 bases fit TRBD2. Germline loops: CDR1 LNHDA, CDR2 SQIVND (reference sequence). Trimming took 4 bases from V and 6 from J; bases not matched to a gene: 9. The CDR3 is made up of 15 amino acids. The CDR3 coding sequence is TGTGCCAGTAGTACAGCGGGATTAAAGGGCAATGAGCAGTTCTTC. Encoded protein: CASSTAGLKGNEQFF.

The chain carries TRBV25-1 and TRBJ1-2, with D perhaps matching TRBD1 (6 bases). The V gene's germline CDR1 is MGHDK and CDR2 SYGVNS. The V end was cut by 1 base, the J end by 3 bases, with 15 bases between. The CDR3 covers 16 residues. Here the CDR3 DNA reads TGTGCCAGCAGTGAATTGGGGGGGCTTTGGGACTATGGCTACACCTTC. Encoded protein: CASSELGGLWDYGYTF.

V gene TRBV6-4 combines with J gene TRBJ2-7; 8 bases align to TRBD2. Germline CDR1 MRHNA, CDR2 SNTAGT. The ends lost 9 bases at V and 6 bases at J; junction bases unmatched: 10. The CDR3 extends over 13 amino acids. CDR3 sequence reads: CARSGAGGSEQYF. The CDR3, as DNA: TGTGCCAGAAGCGGGGCGGGGGGTAGCGAGCAGTACTTC.

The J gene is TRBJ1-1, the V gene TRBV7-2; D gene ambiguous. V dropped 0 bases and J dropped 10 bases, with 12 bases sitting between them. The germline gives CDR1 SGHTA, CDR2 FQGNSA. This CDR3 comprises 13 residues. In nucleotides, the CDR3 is TGTGCCAGCAGCTTAGCCTCAGATCGGAGAGCTTTCTTT. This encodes CASSLASDRRAFF.

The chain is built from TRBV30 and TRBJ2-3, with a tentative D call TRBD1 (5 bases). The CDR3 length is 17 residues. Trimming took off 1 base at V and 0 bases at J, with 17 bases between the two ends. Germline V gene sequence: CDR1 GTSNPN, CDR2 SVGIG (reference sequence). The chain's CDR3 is CAWSDDRIPSSTDTQYF. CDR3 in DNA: TGTGCCTGGAGTGACGACAGAATTCCTTCTAGCACAGATACGCAGTATTTT.

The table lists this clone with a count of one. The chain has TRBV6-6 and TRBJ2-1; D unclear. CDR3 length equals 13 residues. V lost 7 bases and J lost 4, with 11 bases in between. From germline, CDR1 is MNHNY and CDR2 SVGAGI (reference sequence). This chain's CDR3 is CASTNYEYNEQFF. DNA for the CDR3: TGTGCCAGCACGAATTACGAATACAATGAGCAGTTCTTC.

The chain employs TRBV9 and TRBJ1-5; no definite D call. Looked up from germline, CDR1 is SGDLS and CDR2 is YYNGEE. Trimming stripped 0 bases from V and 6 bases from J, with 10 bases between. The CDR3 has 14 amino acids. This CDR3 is CASSVDVLGQPQHF. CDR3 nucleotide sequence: TGTGCCAGCAGCGTAGATGTGCTTGGTCAGCCCCAGCATTTT.

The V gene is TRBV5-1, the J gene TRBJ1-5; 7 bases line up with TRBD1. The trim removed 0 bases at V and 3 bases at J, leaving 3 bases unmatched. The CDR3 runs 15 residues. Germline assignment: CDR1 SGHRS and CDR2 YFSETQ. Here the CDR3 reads CASSLEGGFNQPQHF. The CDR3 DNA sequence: TGCGCCAGCAGCTTGGAAGGGGGCTTCAATCAGCCCCAGCATTTT.

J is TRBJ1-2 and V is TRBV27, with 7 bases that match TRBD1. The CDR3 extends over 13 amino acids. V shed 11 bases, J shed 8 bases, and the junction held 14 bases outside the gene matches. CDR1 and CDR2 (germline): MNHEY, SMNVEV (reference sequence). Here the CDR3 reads CASRTTGAKGYTF. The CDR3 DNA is TGTGCCTCGCGGACCACAGGGGCGAAAGGCTACACCTTC.

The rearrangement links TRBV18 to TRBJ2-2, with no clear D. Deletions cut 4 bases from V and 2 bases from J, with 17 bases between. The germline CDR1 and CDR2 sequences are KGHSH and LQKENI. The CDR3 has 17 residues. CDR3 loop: CASSQHRALSNTGELFF. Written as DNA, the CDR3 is TGTGCCAGCTCACAGCACCGGGCACTATCAAACACCGGGGAGCTGTTTTTT.

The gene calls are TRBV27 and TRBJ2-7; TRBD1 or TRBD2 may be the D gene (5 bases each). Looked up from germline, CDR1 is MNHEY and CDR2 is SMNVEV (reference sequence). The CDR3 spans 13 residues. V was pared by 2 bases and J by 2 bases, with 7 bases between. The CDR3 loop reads CASSLGGPYEQYF. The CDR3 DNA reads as TGTGCCAGCAGTTTAGGGGGTCCCTACGAGCAGTACTTC.